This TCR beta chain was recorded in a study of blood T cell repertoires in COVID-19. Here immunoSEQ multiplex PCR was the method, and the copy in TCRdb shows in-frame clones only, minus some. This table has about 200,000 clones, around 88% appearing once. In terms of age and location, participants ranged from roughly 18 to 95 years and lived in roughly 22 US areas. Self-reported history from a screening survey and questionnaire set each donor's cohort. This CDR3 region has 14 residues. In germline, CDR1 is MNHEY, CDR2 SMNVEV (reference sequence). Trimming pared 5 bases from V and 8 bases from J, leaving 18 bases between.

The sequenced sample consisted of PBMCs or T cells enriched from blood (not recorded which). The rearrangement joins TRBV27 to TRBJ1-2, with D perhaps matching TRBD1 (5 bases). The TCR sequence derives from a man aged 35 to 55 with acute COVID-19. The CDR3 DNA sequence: TGTGCCAGCAGTCTGGGTGGGGGGGGAAGAGGCTACACCTTC. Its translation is CASSLGGGGRGYTF.